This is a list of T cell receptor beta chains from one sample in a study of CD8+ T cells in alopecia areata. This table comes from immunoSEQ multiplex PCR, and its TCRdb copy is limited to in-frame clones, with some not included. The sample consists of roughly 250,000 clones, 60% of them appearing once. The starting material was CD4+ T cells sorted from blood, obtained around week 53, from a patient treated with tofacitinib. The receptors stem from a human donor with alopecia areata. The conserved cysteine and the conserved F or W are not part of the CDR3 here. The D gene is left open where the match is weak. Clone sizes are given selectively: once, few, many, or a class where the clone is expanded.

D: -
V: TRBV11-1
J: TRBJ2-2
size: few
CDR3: ASSLARLPTGELF

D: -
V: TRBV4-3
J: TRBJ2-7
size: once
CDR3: ASSQEGGTEQY

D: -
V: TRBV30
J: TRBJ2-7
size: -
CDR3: AWSAGPAVFGQY

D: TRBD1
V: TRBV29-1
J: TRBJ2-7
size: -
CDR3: SVVTRDRTYEQY

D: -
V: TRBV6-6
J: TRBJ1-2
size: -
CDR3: ASSFYGYGYT

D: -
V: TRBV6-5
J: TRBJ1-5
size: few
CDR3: ASSYSSGQPQH

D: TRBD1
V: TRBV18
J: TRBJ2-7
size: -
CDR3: AASTGAQYEQY

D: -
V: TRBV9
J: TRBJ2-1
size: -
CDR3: ASSVGARNEQF

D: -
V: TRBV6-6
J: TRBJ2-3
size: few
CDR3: ASSSTDTQY

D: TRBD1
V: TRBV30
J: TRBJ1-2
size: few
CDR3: AWTRPGQTIYGYT